Included here is one T cell receptor beta chain sequence, with context. Its antigen is still unknown. The CDR3 length is 16 residues. The germline gives CDR1 MGHRA, CDR2 YSYEKL. V lost 1 base and J lost 7; bases outside the gene matches: 5. This record belongs to a study of graft-versus-host responses after intestinal transplantation. Study-wide context: Each recipient received anti-thymocyte globulin induction, then tacrolimus and steroids for around three years. Findings and limits, study-wide: Across patients carrying graft-donor T cell macrochimerism, allografts held high graft-versus-host to host-versus-graft clonal ratios. Maximum circulating GvH clone levels tracked with early post-transplant HvG decreases.

Measured with immunoSEQ multiplex PCR; TCRdb has only the in-frame clones, and not every one. The data show more than 95,000 clones, roughly 87% seen once. This specimen was unstimulated CD4+ T cells sorted from spleen or lymph node cells, taken before intestinal transplant. This chain joins TRBV4-1 and TRBJ2-2, with TRBD2 identical over 11 bases. The TCR sequence derives from a human donor who received an intestinal transplant. CDR3 in amino acids: CASSQVLAGGLGELFF. The CDR3 DNA is TGCGCCAGCAGCCAAGTGCTAGCGGGAGGCCTCGGGGAGCTGTTTTTT.